These 17 T cell receptor beta chains were sequenced from one sample in a study of OX40 agonist ivuxolimab in advanced cancers. Assay used: immunoSEQ multiplex PCR; TCRdb lists only in-frame clones, some missing. Of 100,000 to 150,000 clones listed, about 93% were seen once; the top ten hold 1%. This material consisted of CD4+ or CD8+ T cells sorted from blood, taken in a trial of the OX40 agonist ivuxolimab. The receptors come from an adult with an advanced solid tumor such as melanoma, head and neck, liver or kidney cancer.

V usage is TRBV6-5 and J usage is TRBJ1-2; 7 nucleotides line up with TRBD1. In germline, CDR1 is MNHEY, CDR2 SVGAGI. J was trimmed by 4 bases and V by 2 bases; bases with no gene match: 10. The CDR3 covers 16 residues. The CDR3 nucleotides read TGTGCCAGCAGTTACCTACGGACAGGCGGGGGCTATGGCTACACCTTC. Amino acid sequence: CASSYLRTGGGYGYTF.

The V gene is TRBV5-1, the J gene TRBJ2-5; D gene ambiguous. Trimming stripped 6 bases from V and 3 bases from J, with 15 bases between. Germline CDR1 reads SGHRS; CDR2 reads YFSETQ. There are 14 residues in the CDR3. The CDR3 nucleotides are TGCGCCAGCACTCTGCCGGGCAGAGAAGAGACCCAGTACTTC. This gives the protein CASTLPGREETQYF.

This chain links TRBV7-2 with TRBJ2-7; D possibly corresponds to TRBD2 (7 bases). CDR3 length: 15 amino acids. Germline loops: CDR1 SGHTA, CDR2 FQGNSA. V lost 5 bases to trimming and J lost 4 bases, with 18 bases between them. CDR3 DNA sequence: TGTGCCAGCAGCCCCACGGCGGGGGCGAAGTACGAGCAGTACTTC. It encodes CASSPTAGAKYEQYF.

The chain is built from TRBV10-1 and TRBJ2-7; 10 positions agree with TRBD1. J lost 2 bases, V lost 7 bases, and 5 bases had no gene match. CDR1 is WNHNN, CDR2 SYGVQD, per germline (reference sequence). This CDR3 has 14 amino acids. CDR3: CASTPGQGTYEQYF. CDR3 DNA sequence: TGCGCCAGCACCCCGGGACAGGGGACCTACGAGCAGTACTTC.

V gene TRBV29-1 combines with J gene TRBJ1-2; tentative D call: TRBD1 (6 bases). The germline V gene encodes CDR1 SQVTM and CDR2 ANQGSEA. This CDR3 spans 12 amino acids. V lost 7 bases to trimming and J lost 5 bases, with 14 bases between them. CDR3 sequence: CSATGTHYGYTF. CDR3 nucleotide sequence: TGCAGCGCCACCGGGACACATTATGGCTACACCTTC.

V usage is TRBV5-6 and J usage is TRBJ1-1; D unresolved. The CDR3 sequence is 15 residues long. Germline loops: CDR1 SGHDT, CDR2 YYEEEE. The germline V and J ends were trimmed by 2 bases and 4 bases, with 15 bases remaining between them. CDR3 DNA sequence: TGTGCCAGCAGCTTTCTTACAGACCCCCCCACTGAAGCTTTCTTT. Translating gives CASSFLTDPPTEAFF.

The rearrangement joins TRBV28 to TRBJ2-1; 12 nucleotides align to TRBD2. The CDR3 is 16 amino acids. V lost 6 bases to trimming and J lost 5 bases; unmatched junction nucleotides: 8. The V gene's germline CDR1 is MDHEN and CDR2 SYDVKM. The CDR3 DNA sequence: TGTGCCAGCAGCCAAGGAACTAGCGGGAGGAACAATGAGCAGTTCTTC. It yields the protein CASSQGTSGRNNEQFF.

CDR3 nucleotides: TGTGCCAGCACCTCAGGGGGGGGCTATGGCTACACCTTC. Its protein is CASTSGGGYGYTF. The J gene is TRBJ1-2, the V gene TRBV5-4; TRBD1 matches 7 bases. This CDR3 has 13 residues. V dropped 6 bases and J dropped 4; count of bases not matched to a gene: 6. Germline V gives CDR1 SGHNT, CDR2 YYREEE (reference sequence).

The genes are TRBV9 and TRBJ2-3; 7 positions agree with TRBD1. From germline, CDR1 is SGDLS and CDR2 YYNGEE. The trim removed 2 bases at V and 3 bases at J, leaving 3 bases unmatched. The length of the CDR3 is 14 residues. CDR3 DNA: TGTGCCAGCAGCGTTACAGGGGAAACAGATACGCAGTATTTT. It encodes CASSVTGETDTQYF. Full variable domain (rest looked up from reference TRBV9 and TRBJ2-3): DSGVTQTPKHLITATGQRVTLRCSPRSGDLSVYWYQQSLDQGLQFLIQYYNGEERAKGNILERFSAQQFPDLHSELNLSSLELGDSALYFCASSVTGETDTQYFGPGTRLTVL.

This clone was observed a single time. This chain links TRBV10-3 with TRBJ2-1, with TRBD2 as a possible D gene (7 bases). With 7 bases removed from V and 5 bases from J, the gap between germline ends came to 15 bases. Germline assignment: CDR1 ENHRY and CDR2 SYGVKD. The CDR3 sequence is 14 residues long. The CDR3 loop is CAIMRGPGDNEQFF. DNA for the CDR3: TGTGCCATCATGCGGGGGCCTGGGGACAATGAGCAGTTCTTC.

The rearrangement links TRBV5-6 to TRBJ1-1; the D is unclear. Per germline, CDR1 SGHDT and CDR2 YYEEEE. V was cut by 0 bases and J by 0 bases, with 6 bases left in between. The CDR3 extends over 14 amino acids. The CDR3 reads CASSLERVNTEAFF. The CDR3 region has the DNA TGTGCCAGCAGCTTGGAACGGGTGAACACTGAAGCTTTCTTT.

The chain carries TRBV6-6 and TRBJ1-2; D is unclear. Trimming took 6 bases from V and 2 from J, leaving 13 bases between them. The CDR3 is 14 residues long. CDR1 is MNHNY, CDR2 SVGAGI, per germline (reference sequence). CDR3 loop: CASRETGLNYGYTF. The CDR3 nucleotides are TGTGCCAGCAGAGAGACGGGCCTAAACTATGGCTACACCTTC.

This chain joins TRBV5-4 and TRBJ2-1, with 15 bases identical to TRBD2. The CDR3 spans 19 residues. CDR1 SGHNT and CDR2 YYREEE come from the germline V gene (reference sequence). Trimming took 4 bases from V and 0 from J; bases not matched to a gene: 8. The CDR3 region is CASSPGLAGGPSSYNEQFF. The DNA of the CDR3 is TGTGCCAGCAGCCCCGGACTAGCGGGGGGGCCGAGCTCCTACAATGAGCAGTTCTTC.

This chain joins TRBV5-1 and TRBJ2-7; weak D call: TRBD2 (5 bases). The CDR3 is made up of 15 amino acids. Germline CDR1 SGHRS, CDR2 YFSETQ. V lost 4 bases and J lost 4, with 18 bases in between. In nucleotides, the CDR3 is TGCGCCAGCAGCCTCGGGGTCCGGACTGGTTACGAGCAGTACTTC. It codes for CASSLGVRTGYEQYF.

The rearrangement links TRBV10-3 to TRBJ2-1; no reliable D call. The germline V gene has CDR1 ENHRY and CDR2 SYGVKD. The CDR3 totals 15 residues. The V gene lost 6 bases and the J gene lost 5 bases, with 17 bases spanning the gap. The CDR3: CAISPRTPLNNEQFF. The CDR3 DNA reads as TGTGCCATCAGCCCTCGGACCCCCTTAAACAATGAGCAGTTCTTC.

The chain combines TRBV4-1 with TRBJ1-4, with a possible D match to TRBD1 (6 bases). From germline, CDR1 is MGHRA and CDR2 YSYEKL. The CDR3 loop spans 17 amino acids. Between the trimmed V and J ends, which lost 0 bases and 0 bases, there was a span of 11 bases. CDR3 in amino acids: CASSQDMGHTTNEKLFF. The CDR3 DNA reads TGCGCCAGCAGCCAAGATATGGGACACACAACTAATGAAAAACTGTTTTTT.

The chain uses TRBV6-5 and TRBJ1-1; 8 bases are shared with TRBD1. This CDR3 contains 15 residues. Germline assignment: CDR1 MNHEY and CDR2 SVGAGI. Trimming took 10 bases from V and 1 from J; bases not matched to a gene: 11. CDR3 sequence (DNA): TGTGCCATCAAAGACAGGGGAATTAAGAACACTGAAGCTTTCTTT. This gives the protein CAIKDRGIKNTEAFF.